This T cell receptor (beta chain) was documented in a study of blood T cell repertoires in COVID-19. Study information: In each case, the material was cDNA or gDNA derived from T cells, B-cell-depleted T cells, or PBMCs.

Per the study methods: Estimation of nucleated cell counts relied on the amplification of reference gene primers. Method: immunoSEQ multiplex PCR; TCRdb's copy keeps in-frame clones and lacks some. The V and J calls and the clone size are those of that table, but D and trimming were determined from the DNA. Counted here are about 190,000 clones, less than 80% occurring once; the ten biggest clones make up approximately 13%. The germline CDR1 and CDR2 sequences are KGHSH and LQKENI. The V end lost 1 base, the J end lost 0 bases, and 6 bases lay between the germline ends. The CDR3 extends over 14 amino acids.

This clonotype was obtained from a woman in her 50s with acute or convalescent COVID-19. Sequenced material: peripheral blood. This rearrangement joins TRBV18 to TRBJ1-1; no clear D gene. The CDR3 DNA reads TGTGCCAGCTCACCACTATTTCTGAACACTGAAGCTTTCTTT. It translates to CASSPLFLNTEAFF.